Listed here are 2 T cell receptor beta chains from one sample, sequenced in a study of beta chain features in type 1 diabetes. Since all of the isolated RNA was reverse transcribed, expressed TCRB transcripts were what got sequenced. Using immunoSEQ multiplex PCR, the repertoire was profiled, and TCRdb retains in-frame clones only, with some absent. The sample has around 400,000 clones, over 12% seen once; the top ten hold 0.019%. The sequenced sample consisted of naive CD4+ T cells from blood. The receptors stem from a woman aged 18-35 years in good health.

The chain employs TRBV30 and TRBJ2-1, with D tentatively TRBD2 (6 bases). CDR3 length equals 14 residues. Germline V gene data show CDR1 as GTSNPN and CDR2 as SVGIG (reference sequence). V was pared by 4 bases and J by 3 bases, with 13 bases between. CDR3 residues: CAWIRGGNYNEQFF. Written as DNA, the CDR3 is TGTGCCTGGATCCGGGGCGGGAACTACAATGAGCAGTTCTTC. Combining the CDR3 with reference TRBV30 and TRBJ2-1 gives the whole variable domain SQTIHQWPATLVQPVGSPLSLECTVEGTSNPNLYWYRQAAGRGLQLLFYSVGIGQISSEVPQNLSASRPQDRQFILSSKKLLLSDSGFYLCAWIRGGNYNEQFFGPGTRLTVL.

The chain is built from TRBV7-9 and TRBJ2-7; 7 nucleotides line up with TRBD1. J was trimmed by 3 bases and V by 5 bases; bases with no gene match: 7. Germline lookup yields CDR1 SEHNR and CDR2 FQNEAQ (reference sequence). This CDR3 is built from 14 residues. This chain's CDR3 is CASSPLTGIYEQYF. CDR3 nucleotides: TGTGCCAGCAGCCCGTTGACAGGGATCTACGAGCAGTACTTC.